This T cell receptor (beta chain) is from a study of identical twins. Germline V gene lookup returns CDR1 DFQATT and CDR2 SNEGSKA (reference sequence). The CDR3 consists of 15 residues. TCRdb recomputed calls from the 5' RACE reads with MiXCR, one row per CDR3 protein. Of approximately 620,000 distinct CDR3 sequences in the sample, more than 6.5% were seen once. On this clonotype itself: Antigen: not known. One junction end does not reproduce the germline sequence, and a read error may be involved.

Study-wide findings and caveats: Researchers reported weaker excess twin sharing in beta out-of-frame sequences. Carriage of fewer insertions was seen in abundant cord blood beta clonotypes, whereas memory repertoires showed none. Out-of-frame alpha sequences shared by twins showed excess low generation probability. Models underpredicted monozygotic twin sharing of out-of-frame TCR alpha.

The same sample was also used in a study of yellow fever vaccine responses in identical twins.

Input material: PBMCs. The genes are TRBV20-1 and TRBJ2-4; maybe TRBD2 (7 bases). This clonotype was obtained from a woman aged 18-29 years in good health. CDR3 bases: TGCAGTGCCAGAGGGGGGGATGTAGCCAAAAACATTCAGTACTTC. Residues: CSARGGDVAKNIQYF.